The 16 T cell receptor beta chains below all came from one sample that was sequenced in a study of blood T cells in healthy people across ages. A J-beta primer mix and a sample-barcoded 5' primer were used in a second PCR of about 6 to 12 cycles. Each CDR3 protein is one row after TCRdb ran MiXCR on the 5' RACE reads. Of about 1.4 million distinct CDR3 sequences detected, approximately 63% appear once; the ten largest clones hold over 5.5%. The sample taken for sequencing was blood. The receptors were gathered from a man younger than 30 in good health.

The gene calls are TRBV4-1 and TRBJ1-4; weak D call: TRBD1 (5 bases). The CDR3 is 15 residues long. Germline CDR1 is MGHRA and CDR2 is YSYEKL. The germline V and J ends were trimmed by 4 bases and 6 bases, with 15 bases remaining between them. The chain's CDR3 is CASSPPEGVDEKLFF. The CDR3 DNA reads TGCGCCAGCAGCCCCCCGGAAGGGGTAGATGAAAAACTGTTTTTT.

This chain links TRBV7-8 with TRBJ1-2; possible D gene TRBD1, 6 bases. This CDR3 region has 19 residues. Germline loops: CDR1 SGHVS, CDR2 FQNEAQ. V gave up 0 bases and J gave up 3 bases, with 23 bases separating them. The CDR3 reads CASSLAAGVLSEEDYGYTF. The CDR3 DNA sequence: TGTGCCAGCAGCTTAGCTGCAGGGGTGTTAAGTGAGGAGGACTATGGCTACACCTTC.

Written as DNA, the CDR3 is TGTGCCAGCGGCGGGAGTGAGCAGTTCTTC. Protein product: CASGGSEQFF. The chain employs TRBV7-9 and TRBJ2-1; 7 bases are shared with TRBD2. CDR3 length: 10 residues. With V trimmed by 8 bases and J by 9 bases, 1 base remained unmatched. The V gene's germline CDR1 is SEHNR and CDR2 FQNEAQ (reference sequence). Using reference TRBV7-9 and TRBJ2-1 for the parts outside the CDR3, the full variable domain is DTGVSQNPRHKITKRGQNVTFRCDPISEHNRLYWYRQTLGQGPEFLTYFQNEAQLEKSRLLSDRFSAERPKGSFSTLEIQRTEQGDSAMYLCASGGSEQFFGPGTRLTVL.

This clonotype was counted a few times. V gene TRBV5-1 combines with J gene TRBJ2-4, with TRBD2 matching over 7 bases. Germline lookup yields CDR1 SGHRS and CDR2 YFSETQ. The V segment lost 4 bases and the J segment 7 bases; nucleotides outside the gene matches: 8. The CDR3 length is 14 residues. The CDR3 here is CASSTASGSNIQYF. CDR3 nucleotide sequence: TGCGCCAGCAGCACGGCTAGCGGATCTAACATTCAGTACTTC.

This clonotype came up a few times. The V gene is TRBV9, the J gene TRBJ2-7; no reliable D call. This CDR3 has 13 amino acids. V lost 4 bases and J 0 bases, leaving 8 bases between the germline ends. Germline V lookup: CDR1 SGDLS, CDR2 YYNGEE. CDR3 bases: TGTGCCAGCAGCCCCCAGGACTCCTACGAGCAGTACTTC. Translating gives CASSPQDSYEQYF.

The chain employs TRBV9 and TRBJ2-5, with D tentatively TRBD1 (6 bases). Per germline, CDR1 SGDLS and CDR2 YYNGEE. CDR3 size: 14 residues. V was trimmed by 5 bases and J by 4 bases, leaving 15 bases between them. CDR3 coding DNA: TGTGCCAGCAGTGTCGGACAGCTCGGAGAGACCCAGTACTTC. Protein: CASSVGQLGETQYF.

As for this clonotype: Compared with germline, one end of the junction differs, possibly owing to a read error. This chain uses TRBV9 with TRBJ2-7; 8 bases line up with TRBD1. This CDR3 is 15 amino acids long. CDR1 and CDR2 from the germline V gene are SGDLS and YYNGEE. The CDR3 here is CASSVADRAKYEQYF. In DNA, the CDR3 is TGTGCCAGCAGCGTAGCGGACAGGGCTAAATACGAACAGTACTTC.

V gene TRBV30 combines with J gene TRBJ2-7; perhaps TRBD2 as D (5 bases). The CDR3 covers 12 residues. V lost 4 bases and J lost 2, with 9 bases in between. Germline-derived CDR1 and CDR2 are GTSNPN and SVGIG (reference sequence). The CDR3 DNA reads as TGTGCCTGGAACTTAGCGACCTACGAGCAGTACTTC. This sequence encodes CAWNLATYEQYF.

The chain is built from TRBV7-9 and TRBJ2-1; 9 bases map to TRBD2. There are 16 residues in the CDR3. V gave up 5 bases and J gave up 6 bases; unmatched junction bases: 11. CDR1 is SEHNR, CDR2 FQNEAQ, per germline (reference sequence). Here the CDR3 DNA reads TGTGCCAGCAGCCCCCCGGGACTAGCCAAGAGCAATGAGCAGTTCTTC. This sequence encodes CASSPPGLAKSNEQFF.

CDR3: CASSLVRGTTSYEQYF. CDR3 sequence (DNA): TGTGCCAGCAGTTTAGTTCGGGGGACTACCTCCTACGAGCAGTACTTC. This rearrangement joins TRBV27 to TRBJ2-4, with TRBD2 identical over 7 bases. The DNA end lines up better with TRBJ2-7; the J call may be wrong. From germline, CDR1 is MNHEY and CDR2 SMNVEV (reference sequence). This CDR3 region has 16 residues.

The chain is built from TRBV6-6 and TRBJ2-7; D might be TRBD1 or TRBD2, each matching 6 bases. V lost 6 bases to trimming and J lost 3 bases, with 15 bases between them. The germline V gene has CDR1 MNHNY and CDR2 SVGAGI (reference sequence). The CDR3 covers 14 residues. In nucleotides, the CDR3 is TGTGCCAGCAGGTGGAGGGGGGCAGACTACGAGCAGTACTTC. Translation gives CASRWRGADYEQYF.

The rearrangement joins TRBV11-2 to TRBJ2-1; D is ambiguous. V gave up 5 bases and J gave up 6 bases, with 11 bases separating them. Germline loops: CDR1 SGHAT, CDR2 FQNNGV. CDR3 size: 13 residues. The CDR3 here is CASSPGFPNEQFF. CDR3 in DNA: TGTGCCAGCAGCCCCGGTTTTCCCAATGAGCAGTTCTTC.

This clonotype has more than one count but fewer than ten. The chain recombines TRBV6-1 with TRBJ1-4; D uncertain. The V and J ends lost 6 bases and 3 bases respectively, with 5 bases between them. Per the germline V gene, CDR1 is MNHNS and CDR2 is SASEGT. The CDR3 covers 12 residues. The CDR3 loop reads CASRTANEKLFF. The CDR3 nucleotides are TGTGCCAGCAGGACGGCTAATGAAAAACTGTTTTTT.

The CDR3 loop is CASDLGDSGNTIYF. CDR3 DNA sequence: TGTGCCAGCGACTTGGGGGACTCTGGAAACACCATATATTTT. The chain carries TRBV7-9 and TRBJ1-3; D might be TRBD1 (5 bases). There are 14 residues in the CDR3. Trimming stripped 8 bases from V and 0 bases from J, with 11 bases between. Germline V CDR1 and CDR2: SEHNR, FQNEAQ (reference sequence). The variable domain in full, with the rest retrieved from reference TRBV7-9 and TRBJ1-3, is DTGVSQNPRHKITKRGQNVTFRCDPISEHNRLYWYRQTLGQGPEFLTYFQNEAQLEKSRLLSDRFSAERPKGSFSTLEIQRTEQGDSAMYLCASDLGDSGNTIYFGEGSWLTVV.

The table lists this clonotype with a few counts. The V gene is TRBV4-1, the J gene TRBJ1-2; 8 positions agree with TRBD1. V was pared by 2 bases and J by 5 bases, with 10 bases of the junction left unmatched. The CDR3 is 16 amino acids. Per germline, CDR1 MGHRA and CDR2 YSYEKL. CDR3 amino acids: CASSQIHGQGIYGYTF. DNA of the CDR3: TGCGCCAGCAGCCAAATACATGGACAGGGAATATATGGCTACACCTTC.

This chain uses TRBV7-6 with TRBJ2-7; 10 bases align to TRBD2. The ends lost 0 bases at V and 5 bases at J; junction bases unmatched: 4. The CDR3 extends over 15 amino acids. Germline CDR1 and CDR2: SGHVS and FNYEAQ. The CDR3 loop is CASSLALAGVHEQYF. Written as DNA, the CDR3 is TGTGCCAGCAGCTTAGCTCTAGCGGGAGTCCACGAGCAGTACTTC.